A single sample gave rise to the 19 T cell receptor beta chains below, sequenced in a study of T cell responses to AZD1222 COVID-19 vaccine. Assay used: immunoSEQ multiplex PCR; TCRdb lists only in-frame clones, some missing. The profile shows 90,000 to 95,000 clones, approximately 84% of them singletons. This specimen consisted of peripheral blood, obtained on day 0 of AZD1222 vaccination. These receptor sequences come from an adult in good health.

The V gene is TRBV29-1, the J gene TRBJ1-4; D gene ambiguous. The V end lost 6 bases, the J end lost 1 base, and 9 bases lay between the germline ends. Per germline, CDR1 SQVTM and CDR2 ANQGSEA. This CDR3 region has 13 residues. CDR3: CSVEVETNEKLFF. CDR3 coding DNA: TGCAGCGTAGAGGTGGAAACTAATGAAAAACTGTTTTTT.

This chain joins TRBV4-2 and TRBJ1-3; TRBD1 is a possible D gene (5 bases). V was clipped by 0 bases and J by 2 bases, with 11 bases between them. CDR1 and CDR2 from the germline V gene are LGHNA and YNFKEQ. This CDR3 has 16 residues. CDR3 in DNA: TGTGCCAGCAGCCAAGACCCCTCGGGGGCTGGAAACACCATATATTTT. Translating gives CASSQDPSGAGNTIYF.

The chain has TRBV18 and TRBJ1-1, with 8 nucleotides matching TRBD1. The J segment lost 3 bases and the V segment lost 3 bases, leaving 3 bases of the junction unmatched. This CDR3 is built from 14 residues. Germline CDR1 KGHSH, CDR2 LQKENI. As DNA, the CDR3 is TGTGCCAGCTCACCCCAGGGGGCTGACACTGAAGCTTTCTTT. Residues: CASSPQGADTEAFF.

The gene calls are TRBV19 and TRBJ1-1, with TRBD1 as a possible D gene (5 bases). The CDR3 has 11 residues. CDR1 and CDR2 from the germline V gene are LNHDA and SQIVND (reference sequence). V shed 10 bases and J shed 4 bases, with 10 bases lying between them. CDR3 protein: CATTGRTEAFF. CDR3 bases: TGTGCCACCACGGGGCGCACTGAAGCTTTCTTT. The full variable domain, rest sourced from reference TRBV19 and TRBJ1-1, is DGGITQSPKYLFRKEGQNVTLSCEQNLNHDAMYWYRQDPGQGLRLIYYSQIVNDFQKGDIAEGYSVSREKKESFPLTVTSAQKNPTAFYLCATTGRTEAFFGQGTRLTVV.

The chain joins TRBV23-1 to TRBJ2-7, with 7 bases matching TRBD2. TRBV23-1 is an ORF, with its function uncertain. The V gene end was trimmed by 0 bases and the J gene end by 6 bases; junction bases not matched to a gene: 11. This CDR3 is 16 amino acids long. The CDR3 sequence is CASSQSSPAGFFEQYF. The DNA of the CDR3 is TGCGCCAGCAGTCAATCCTCACCAGCGGGGTTCTTCGAGCAGTACTTC.

This chain joins TRBV5-4 and TRBJ1-4; weak D call: TRBD1 (5 bases). Trimming stripped 0 bases from V and 5 bases from J, with 11 bases between. Looked up from germline, CDR1 is SGHNT and CDR2 is YYREEE (reference sequence). The CDR3 runs 15 residues. The chain's CDR3 is CASSLARGKNEKLFF. The CDR3, as DNA: TGTGCCAGCAGCTTGGCCCGGGGGAAGAATGAAAAACTGTTTTTT.

This chain connects TRBV30 to TRBJ2-3; a possible D gene is TRBD2 (5 bases). This CDR3 has 11 residues. Per the germline V gene, CDR1 is GTSNPN and CDR2 is SVGIG (reference sequence). Trimming cost V 3 bases and J 6 bases, with 7 bases left between them. CDR3 coding DNA: TGTGCCTGGAGACGAGGGGATACGCAGTATTTT. Translating it yields CAWRRGDTQYF.

J is TRBJ2-2 and V is TRBV29-1, with 11 bases that match TRBD2. The CDR3 totals 14 residues. Germline loops: CDR1 SQVTM, CDR2 ANQGSEA. V dropped 7 bases and J dropped 4; count of bases not matched to a gene: 5. CDR3 sequence (DNA): TGCAGCGCCGATACTAGCGGGAGCACCGGGGAGCTGTTTTTT. As protein: CSADTSGSTGELFF.

This clone was seen a single time. This chain joins TRBV7-3 and TRBJ2-1, with D perhaps given as TRBD1 or TRBD2 (6 bases each). Trimming cost V 5 bases and J 10 bases, with 15 bases left between them. Germline V gives CDR1 SGHTA, CDR2 FQGTGA. This CDR3 has 13 amino acids. This CDR3 is CASSALGGPEQFF. The CDR3 DNA reads TGTGCCAGCAGCGCCTTGGGGGGCCCCGAGCAGTTCTTC. The full variable domain, with the rest looked up from reference TRBV7-3 and TRBJ2-1, is GAGVSQTPSNKVTEKGKYVELRCDPISGHTALYWYRQSLGQGPEFLIYFQGTGAADDSGLPNDRFFAVRPEGSVSTLKIQRTERGDSAVYLCASSALGGPEQFFGPGTRLTVL.

This clone has a handful of counts. This chain joins TRBV3-1 (or the pseudogene TRBV3-2) and TRBJ1-1; TRBD1 is a possible D gene (5 bases). The CDR3 loop spans 19 amino acids. CDR1 LGHDT and CDR2 YNNKEL come from the germline V gene (reference sequence). V lost 0 bases to trimming and J lost 0 bases, with 20 bases between them. The CDR3 sequence is CASSQDRGGAGGLNTEAFF. For the CDR3, the DNA is TGTGCCAGCAGCCAAGATCGGGGCGGAGCCGGGGGATTGAACACTGAAGCTTTCTTT.

The chain uses TRBV7-9 and TRBJ2-2; tentatively, D is TRBD2 (6 bases). Per germline, CDR1 SEHNR and CDR2 FQNEAQ (reference sequence). The CDR3 consists of 14 residues. With 5 bases removed from V and 5 bases from J, the gap between germline ends came to 12 bases. CDR3 nucleotide sequence: TGTGCCAGCAGCACCGGGGGTGGGACCGGGGAGCTGTTTTTT. This translates into CASSTGGGTGELFF.

The V gene is TRBV6-1, the J gene TRBJ1-1, with 7 bases lining up with TRBD1. With 3 bases clipped from V and 4 bases from J, the junction kept 2 bases outside the gene matches. The CDR3 extends over 13 amino acids. Germline CDR1 reads MNHNS; CDR2 reads SASEGT. The CDR3 nucleotides are TGTGCCAGCAGTGACACAGGGGTCACTGAAGCTTTCTTT. Protein: CASSDTGVTEAFF.

The rearrangement uses TRBV27 and TRBJ2-7, with 7 bases aligning to TRBD1. The CDR3 spans 12 residues. Germline-derived CDR1 and CDR2 are MNHEY and SMNVEV (reference sequence). Trimming took 4 bases from V and 5 from J; bases not matched to a gene: 2. The CDR3 bases are TGTGCCAGCAGTTCCGGACAGGACGAGCAGTACTTC. Protein: CASSSGQDEQYF.

This chain connects TRBV10-1 to TRBJ2-7, with TRBD1 identical over 11 bases. Per the germline V gene, CDR1 is WNHNN and CDR2 is SYGVQD (reference sequence). The CDR3 length is 15 residues. Trimming took 0 bases from V and 2 from J; bases not matched to a gene: 0. CDR3 bases: TGCGCCAGCAGTGAGTCGGGACAGGGGGCCTACGAGCAGTACTTC. Its translation is CASSESGQGAYEQYF.

This clone was counted a few times. The J gene is TRBJ1-2, the V gene TRBV9; 8 bases align to TRBD1. The germline gives CDR1 SGDLS, CDR2 YYNGEE. With 7 bases clipped from V and 8 bases from J, the junction kept 13 bases outside the gene matches. CDR3 length equals 14 residues. CDR3: CASGQYQGAYGYTF. The CDR3 DNA reads as TGTGCCAGCGGCCAGTACCAGGGGGCTTACGGCTACACCTTC.

This chain uses TRBV11-2 with TRBJ1-1; 10 bases match TRBD1. J was trimmed by 0 bases and V by 6 bases; bases with no gene match: 7. CDR3 length: 16 amino acids. The germline V gene has CDR1 SGHAT and CDR2 FQNNGV. The CDR3 DNA sequence: TGTGCCAGCAGTTGGACGACAGGGGGCTTGAACACTGAAGCTTTCTTT. Translation: CASSWTTGGLNTEAFF.

The chain is built from TRBV19 and TRBJ2-5, with D perhaps TRBD1 or TRBD2 (6 bases each). Trimming left V 4 bases short and J 5 bases short, with 14 bases between. The germline V gene encodes CDR1 LNHDA and CDR2 SQIVND (reference sequence). The CDR3 contains 14 residues. CDR3 coding DNA: TGTGCCAGTAGTACCGGGGGCGGAGGGGAGACCCAGTACTTC. This encodes CASSTGGGGETQYF.

This clone was picked up one time. In nucleotides, the CDR3 is TGTGCCAGCAGTGAAATTGGGTATGAAAAACTGTTTTTT. Protein: CASSEIGYEKLFF. The J gene is TRBJ1-4, the V gene TRBV25-1, with D unclear. The CDR3 is made up of 13 amino acids. Germline V CDR1 and CDR2: MGHDK, SYGVNS. Between the trimmed V and J ends, which lost 2 bases and 6 bases, there was a span of 7 bases.

V is TRBV7-9 and J is TRBJ2-7; no definite D call. Germline CDR1 is SEHNR and CDR2 is FQNEAQ (reference sequence). This CDR3 is 16 amino acids long. Between the trimmed V and J ends, which lost 1 base and 3 bases, there was a span of 16 bases. CDR3 sequence reads: CASSLGTVDVVYEQYF. The CDR3 DNA follows: TGTGCCAGCAGCTTAGGGACCGTGGATGTGGTCTACGAGCAGTACTTC.